Following are 12 T cell receptor beta chains from one sample sequenced in a study of T cells in Graves' hyperthyroidism and ophthalmopathy. The source material, RNA transcripts, was used to amplify TCR beta CDR3 regions. Initially, a first-round RT-PCR of the TCR CDR3 employed the HTBI primer set. TCRdb processed the multiplex PCR reads anew with MiXCR; each CDR3 protein has one entry. The sample yields around 540,000 distinct CDR3 sequences, under 60% seen once. The sequenced sample consisted of peripheral blood or thyroid tissue (not recorded which). The receptor set was obtained from a woman between 18 and 29 years old with Graves' hyperthyroidism.

This clonotype was counted only a few times. The chain couples TRBV7-9 to TRBJ1-1; a weak D match, TRBD1 (5 bases). In germline, CDR1 is SEHNR, CDR2 FQNEAQ (reference sequence). The CDR3 length is 12 residues. V lost 1 base to trimming and J lost 11 bases, with 11 bases between them. This chain's CDR3 is CASSLEGVVAFF. CDR3 nucleotide sequence: TGTGCCAGCAGCTTAGAAGGGGTGGTCGCTTTCTTT. The full variable domain, rest sourced from reference TRBV7-9 and TRBJ1-1, is DTGVSQNPRHKITKRGQNVTFRCDPISEHNRLYWYRQTLGQGPEFLTYFQNEAQLEKSRLLSDRFSAERPKGSFSTLEIQRTEQGDSAMYLCASSLEGVVAFFGQGTRLTVV.

CDR3 residues: CASGSGTDTQYF. CDR3 nucleotides: TGTGCCAGCGGGAGTGGCACAGATACGCAGTATTTT. V is TRBV2 and J is TRBJ2-3, with D tentatively TRBD2 (5 bases). The CDR3 runs 12 residues. CDR1 is SNHLY, CDR2 FYNNEI, per germline. With 8 bases removed from V and 1 base from J, the gap between germline ends came to 7 bases.

As regards this clonotype: At one end, the junction sequence differs from germline, possibly due to a read error. The rearrangement links TRBV11-1 to TRBJ1-5, with D unclear. The CDR3 spans 14 residues. The V gene's germline CDR1 is SGHAT and CDR2 FQDESV (reference sequence). CDR3 protein: CASSLGGPSQPRHF. The CDR3 DNA follows: TGTGCCAGCAGCTTAGGTGGCCCTAGTCAGCCCCGGCATTTT. The variable domain in full, with the rest retrieved from reference TRBV11-1 and TRBJ1-5, is EAEVAQSPRYKITEKSQAVAFWCDPISGHATLYWYRQILGQGPELLVQFQDESVVDDSQLPKDRFSAERLKGVDSTLKIQPAELGDSAMYLCASSLGGPSQPRHFGDGTRLSIL.

Note on this clonotype: Because the CDR3 is missing its conserved closing phenylalanine or tryptophan, this is likely a read error. No DNA is shown, since the ends of the CDR3 on it are uncertain; the CDR3 is the one TCRdb lists. CDR3 sequence reads: CASSLGQS. The rearrangement uses TRBV5-6 and TRBJ1-4; the table's D call, TRBD1, was not checked against the DNA. Ends included, the CDR3 has 8 residues. Per germline, CDR1 SGHDT and CDR2 YYEEEE.

The rearrangement joins TRBV11-1 to TRBJ2-5; 11 bases agree with TRBD2. Germline V gives CDR1 SGHAT, CDR2 FQDESV (reference sequence). Trimming took 1 base from V and 5 from J; bases not matched to a gene: 6. This CDR3 has 16 residues. As DNA, the CDR3 is TGTGCCAGCAGCTTAGTAGCGGGAGGGGAAGGGGAGACCCAGTACTTC. Translation gives CASSLVAGGEGETQYF.

This clonotype showed up many times. V usage is TRBV2 and J usage is TRBJ1-2; D is unclear. The CDR3 contains 14 residues. Germline V gives CDR1 SNHLY, CDR2 FYNNEI. Trimming removed 5 bases from V and 2 bases from J, with 12 bases in between. The CDR3 is CASSPDGVNYGYTF. In nucleotides, the CDR3 is TGTGCCAGCAGTCCGGACGGTGTGAACTATGGCTACACCTTC.

This chain links TRBV29-1 with TRBJ1-2; D unclear. The germline gives CDR1 SQVTM, CDR2 ANQGSEA. Trimming pared 7 bases from V and 3 bases from J, leaving 6 bases between. This CDR3 region has 10 residues. The CDR3 bases are TGCAGCGGGGTAGACTATGGCTACACCTTC. Translated: CSGVDYGYTF.

This chain connects TRBV7-2 to TRBJ1-3; weak D call: TRBD1 (5 bases). Trimming removed 10 bases at V and 4 bases at J, with 20 bases between. The CDR3 runs to 15 residues. Germline-derived CDR1 and CDR2 are SGHTA and FQGNSA. The CDR3 DNA reads TGTGCCATCAGGGACCGCGAGGAGAGAGGAAACACCATATATTTT. This sequence encodes CAIRDREERGNTIYF. The full variable domain, its missing parts supplied by reference TRBV7-2 and TRBJ1-3, is GAGVSQSPSNKVTEKGKDVELRCDPISGHTALYWYRQSLGQGLEFLIYFQGNSAPDKSGLPSDRFSAERTGGSVSTLTIQRTQQEDSAVYLCAIRDREERGNTIYFGEGSWLTVV.

The CDR3 DNA follows: TGTGCCAGTAGTACTACAGCTAATGAAAAACTGTTTTTT. Its translation: CASSTTANEKLFF. The V gene is TRBV19, the J gene TRBJ1-4, with D hard to call. Trimming stripped 4 bases from V and 3 bases from J, with 6 bases between. There are 13 residues in the CDR3. Germline CDR1 LNHDA, CDR2 SQIVND (reference sequence).

The J gene is TRBJ2-7, the V gene TRBV19; 11 bases are shared with TRBD2. Germline V gene sequence: CDR1 LNHDA, CDR2 SQIVND (reference sequence). CDR3 length: 17 residues. The trim removed 9 bases at V and 0 bases at J, leaving 13 bases unmatched. CDR3 DNA sequence: TGTGCCAGCAGTTCCCTAGCGGGAGGACAATTCTCCTACGAGCAGTACTTC. The encoded protein is CASSSLAGGQFSYEQYF.

This clonotype was observed a handful of times. The chain carries TRBV20-1 and TRBJ1-6, with 10 bases identical to TRBD1. Trimming at V came to 0 bases and at J to 7 bases, leaving 6 bases not matched to a gene. This CDR3 comprises 16 residues. Germline assignment: CDR1 DFQATT and CDR2 SNEGSKA (reference sequence). In DNA form, the CDR3 reads TGCAGTGCTAGAGATGAGGGACAGGGGCTAAATTCACCCCTCCACTTT. Encoded protein: CSARDEGQGLNSPLHF.

Ten or more counts support this clonotype. The V call is TRBV2, the J call TRBJ1-5; D not resolved. Germline values: CDR1 SNHLY, CDR2 FYNNEI. The CDR3 has 16 residues. Deletions cut 2 bases from V and 4 bases from J, with 15 bases between. The CDR3 coding sequence is TGTGCCAGCAGTGAACCCCTCAGTCAGCGGAATCAGCCCCAGCATTTT. Protein product: CASSEPLSQRNQPQHF.